This T cell receptor (beta chain) derives from a study of blood T cell repertoires in COVID-19. TCRdb keeps only in-frame clones here, not all; method: immunoSEQ multiplex PCR. The data show roughly 360,000 clones, with around 83% seen just once and 5% to 6% held by the top ten. Germline trimming cut 5 bases from V and 9 bases from J; bases unmatched to any gene: 10. The CDR3 covers 15 residues. From germline, CDR1 is MNHEY and CDR2 SVGEGT. The V gene is TRBV6-2 or TRBV6-3, the J gene TRBJ1-5; 10 bases line up with TRBD1. The source material was PBMCs or T cells enriched from blood (not recorded which). This sequence was found in a woman aged 50 to 65 who had recovered from COVID-19. CDR3 in DNA: TGTGCCAGCAGTCGGGGACAGGGGCTCGGAGGGCCCCAGCATTTT. Residues: CASSRGQGLGGPQHF.